One and the same sample provided the 10 T cell receptor beta chains below, sequenced in a study of post-analysis software for immune sequencing data. Study conclusions and caveats: Patients had higher frequencies than controls of about 5 TRBV segments, including TRBV5-6, TRBV5-1 and TRBV20-1.

These receptors are not linked to any known antigen. TCR beta libraries were prepared from cDNA with unique molecular identifiers. TCRdb ran MiXCR on the PCR reads and lists one entry per CDR3 protein. Here the sample spans approximately 660,000 distinct CDR3 sequences, 59% being singletons. The sequenced sample consisted of blood. Every receptor here comes from a girl aged 2-9 years with multiple sclerosis.

V gene TRBV7-6 combines with J gene TRBJ2-2, with 7 bases that match TRBD2. The V and J ends lost 1 base and 3 bases, in that order; junction bases with no gene match: 2. CDR3 size: 15 residues. The V gene's germline CDR1 is SGHVS and CDR2 FNYEAQ. CDR3 in amino acids: CASSLELAYTGELFF. In DNA, the CDR3 is TGTGCCAGCAGCTTAGAACTAGCGTACACCGGGGAGCTGTTTTTT.

This chain connects TRBV2 to TRBJ2-7; 10 bases align to TRBD1. Losses at the gene ends were 0 bases for V and 4 bases for J; bases not matched to a gene: 15. In germline, CDR1 is SNHLY, CDR2 FYNNEI. This CDR3 comprises 19 residues. As DNA, the CDR3 is TGTGCCAGCAGTGAAGCGCTTAGGGGACAGGGGATTTTCACGTACGAGCAGTACTTC. Translated, it gives CASSEALRGQGIFTYEQYF. The full variable domain, with the rest looked up from reference TRBV2 and TRBJ2-7, is EPEVTQTPSHQVTQMGQEVILRCVPISNHLYFYWYRQILGQKVEFLVSFYNNEISEKSEIFDDQFSVERPDGSNFTLKIRSTKLEDSAMYFCASSEALRGQGIFTYEQYFGPGTRLTVT.

The chain is built from TRBV7-2 and TRBJ2-1; maybe TRBD2 (5 bases). Per germline, CDR1 SGHTA and CDR2 FQGNSA. V was clipped by 2 bases and J by 10 bases, with 12 bases between them. This CDR3 region has 13 residues. Written as DNA, the CDR3 is TGTGCCAGCAGCTTACGGGGTGGAACAGAGCAGTTCTTC. It yields the protein CASSLRGGTEQFF.

This clonotype showed up just a few times. The chain is built from TRBV25-1 and TRBJ1-1; a weak D match, TRBD1 (6 bases). The germline V gene encodes CDR1 MGHDK and CDR2 SYGVNS. The V and J ends lost 0 bases and 3 bases respectively, with 8 bases between them. The length of the CDR3 is 14 residues. In nucleotides, the CDR3 is TGTGCCAGCAGTGAATATGGGGGCTACACTGAAGCTTTCTTT. It is translated as CASSEYGGYTEAFF. The variable domain in full, with the rest retrieved from reference TRBV25-1 and TRBJ1-1, is EADIYQTPRYLVIGTGKKITLECSQTMGHDKMYWYQQDPGMELHLIHYSYGVNSTEKGDLSSESTVSRIRTEHFPLTLESARPSHTSQYLCASSEYGGYTEAFFGQGTRLTVV.

This clonotype was counted between two and nine times. The chain joins TRBV29-1 to TRBJ2-1, with TRBD1 matching over 8 bases. The CDR3 contains 17 residues. V dropped 4 bases and J dropped 6; count of bases not matched to a gene: 17. CDR1 and CDR2 (germline): SQVTM, ANQGSEA. Here the CDR3 reads CSVGGAGGQTQINEQFF. The CDR3, as DNA: TGCAGCGTTGGGGGGGCAGGGGGCCAAACCCAGATCAATGAGCAGTTCTTC.

This clonotype was observed a handful of times. The gene calls are TRBV20-1 and TRBJ2-3, with TRBD1 matching 8 bases. This CDR3 spans 14 amino acids. V lost 6 bases to trimming and J lost 5 bases; unmatched junction nucleotides: 10. CDR1 is DFQATT, CDR2 SNEGSKA, per germline (reference sequence). CDR3 nucleotide sequence: TGCAGTGCAGCGGACAGGGCAGACGAAGATACGCAGTATTTT. Its translation is CSAADRADEDTQYF.

CDR3 in DNA: TGTGCCATCAGTGACCCTCAACTCGGGGGAGATACGCAGTATTTT. It codes for CAISDPQLGGDTQYF. The chain combines TRBV10-3 with TRBJ2-3; a weak D match, TRBD2 (6 bases). The CDR3 consists of 15 residues. The V gene lost 3 bases and the J gene lost 5 bases, with 15 bases spanning the gap. Germline V gives CDR1 ENHRY, CDR2 SYGVKD.

The CDR3 DNA reads TGTGCCAGCAGGTTACTGGGAGGGGCGGGAACTGAAGCTTTCTTT. Its protein is CASRLLGGAGTEAFF. V usage is TRBV6-5 and J usage is TRBJ1-1, with D maybe TRBD1 (5 bases). Trimming took off 6 bases at V and 5 bases at J, with 19 bases between the two ends. Germline assignment: CDR1 MNHEY and CDR2 SVGAGI. The CDR3 length is 15 residues.

This clonotype has only a few counts. The gene calls are TRBV12-3 or TRBV12-4 and TRBJ2-1; 13 bases map to TRBD2. With V trimmed by 1 base and J by 4 bases, 7 bases remained unmatched. CDR3 length equals 18 residues. For the CDR3, the DNA is TGTGCCAGCAGTTTAGTGGTGACTAGCGGGGGGAAATACAATGAGCAGTTCTTC. It specifies CASSLVVTSGGKYNEQFF.

This sequence joins TRBV4-3 and TRBJ2-1, with TRBD1 as a possible D gene (5 bases). Trimming stripped 0 bases from V and 6 bases from J, with 15 bases between. CDR1 and CDR2 from the germline V gene are LGHNA and YSLEER. The CDR3 consists of 16 residues. CDR3 DNA: TGCGCCAGCAGCCAAGAAGCAGGGTGGGAACCCAATGAGCAGTTCTTC. It translates to CASSQEAGWEPNEQFF.